This T cell receptor (beta chain) appears in the sequencing data of a study of T cells in Graves' hyperthyroidism and ophthalmopathy. Study-wide results and limits: The model forecast ophthalmopathy, anticipating it by a median 6.5 months before onset.

The TCR beta CDR3 regions underwent amplification using RNA transcripts as the source. When the TCR CDR3 underwent first-round RT-PCR, the HTBI primer set was used. MiXCR, run by TCRdb on the multiplex PCR reads, gives a single entry per CDR3 protein. The sample has hundreds of thousands of distinct CDR3 sequences, 30% to 40% seen once. Diagnoses were established using clinical symptoms, serum thyroxine and TRAb, thyroid ultrasound and orbital computed tomography. V was shortened by 1 base and J by 11 bases, with 3 bases between the two germline ends. The germline CDR1 and CDR2 sequences are SGHTA and FQGNSA. The CDR3 is 10 residues long. In this sample, this clonotype turned up a few times. Its antigen is not known.

Sample: blood. The origin of this receptor is a woman between 40 and 50 years old with Graves' hyperthyroidism. This chain connects TRBV7-2 to TRBJ1-5; D not resolved. For the CDR3, the DNA is TGTGCCAGCAGCTTAGAGACCCAGCATTTT. Its protein product is CASSLETQHF.